This T cell receptor (beta chain) was retrieved from a study of early T cells in non-severe SARS-CoV-2 infection. Individually, cDNA molecules had unique molecular identifiers attached to them. TCRdb used MiXCR to reprocess the 5' RACE reads, holding one entry per CDR3 protein. The sample has over 60,000 distinct CDR3 sequences, around 12% seen once. The V end lost 4 bases, the J end lost 3 bases, and 11 bases lay between the germline ends. Germline V lookup: CDR1 SQVTM, CDR2 ANQGSEA. The CDR3 runs 13 residues. This clonotype was detected many times. V usage is TRBV29-1 and J usage is TRBJ2-3, with D tentatively TRBD1 (6 bases). Input material: whole blood. The receptor was derived from an adult who was a healthcare worker with PCR-confirmed SARS-CoV-2 infection or an uninfected control (not recorded which). This CDR3 reads CSVVTGRTDTQYF. The CDR3 coding sequence is TGCAGCGTTGTAACAGGGCGTACAGATACGCAGTATTTT.